The clone carrying this T cell receptor (beta chain) occurred many times. The data stem from a study of human T cells and chemical hapten exposure. Study-wide context: Patients, largely female, had alopecia areata, totalis or universalis. Per-sample TCR yield variability stemmed mainly from small pooled library volume differences.

From germline, CDR1 is DFQATT and CDR2 SNEGSKA (reference sequence). V gave up 3 bases and J gave up 7 bases, with 15 bases separating them. This CDR3 has 13 residues. TCRdb re-derived calls from the RACE reads in MiXCR, one entry per CDR3 protein. The sample includes over 40,000 distinct CDR3 sequences, about 3% seen only once; the top ten take 5.5% to 7.5%. Time point indicated: patch test 2, 6 weeks after DPC sensitization. Sample treatment: therapeutic diphenylcyclopropenone sensitization with weekly scalp DPC. V gene TRBV20-1 combines with J gene TRBJ1-1, with a weak D call TRBD1 (6 bases). The TCR originated in a man aged 40-55 years with alopecia areata. Some clones in this sample may be carry-over from other donors' samples. The material was whole blood, obtained in connection with sensitization to the hapten diphenylcyclopropenone (DPC). The CDR3, as DNA: TGCAGTGCTAGTCCCGGGACAAGGGATGAAGCTTTCTTT. Residues: CSASPGTRDEAFF.